This T cell receptor (beta chain) was sequenced for a study of CD8 T cells in Susac syndrome. The RNA input was about 0.5 to 1 ug, and it was reverse transcribed with random hexamers. TCRdb analysed the immunoSEQ multiplex PCR reads with MiXCR anew, one entry per CDR3 protein. The table has approximately 190,000 distinct CDR3 sequences, roughly 94% seen once; the top ten hold roughly 0.15%. The CDR3 length is 15 residues. Germline CDR1 and CDR2: SGHRS and YFSETQ. V trimming: 3 bases; J trimming: 1 base; junction bases outside the gene matches: 5. The TCR sequence derives from a human donor with Susac syndrome. The sequencing input was CD8+ T cells from PBMCs. The chain combines TRBV5-1 with TRBJ2-3; 7 bases line up with TRBD2. The CDR3 DNA reads as TGCGCCAGCAGCTGGGCGAGCGGGGGCACAGATACGCAGTATTTT. This gives the protein CASSWASGGTDTQYF.